A single sample gave rise to the 5 T cell receptor beta chains below, sequenced in a study of beta chain features in type 1 diabetes. For these TCRs, the target antigens are not known. Findings and limits, study-wide: The study found moderately but significantly shorter TCRB CDR3s in all four CD4+ subsets of Type 1 diabetes patients.

The study reverse transcribed the entire isolated RNA, so it sequenced expressed TCRB transcripts. The method was immunoSEQ multiplex PCR; TCRdb's version includes in-frame clones alone and lacks a portion of them. The data contain roughly 330,000 clones, about 13% of them singletons. The sample comprised naive CD4+ T cells from blood. These receptors were collected from a young woman with type 1 diabetes.

This chain links TRBV7-2 with TRBJ2-5, with a possible D match to TRBD1 (6 bases). Germline CDR1 reads SGHTA; CDR2 reads FQGNSA. Deletions cut 3 bases from V and 2 bases from J, with 10 bases between. The CDR3 extends over 14 amino acids. The CDR3 protein is CASSLPGTQETQYF. Written as DNA, the CDR3 is TGTGCCAGCAGCTTGCCAGGGACACAAGAGACCCAGTACTTC.

This clone was observed a handful of times. This sequence joins TRBV7-2 and TRBJ2-5; D is unresolved. The CDR3 length is 13 residues. V was trimmed by 1 base and J by 5 bases, leaving 8 bases between them. Per the germline V gene, CDR1 is SGHTA and CDR2 is FQGNSA. CDR3 bases: TGTGCCAGCAGCTTAGATACACGCGAGACCCAGTACTTC. It codes for CASSLDTRETQYF.

This clone came up a few times. The chain uses TRBV5-6 and TRBJ2-7, with 8 bases aligning to TRBD2. The CDR3 runs to 16 residues. CDR1 is SGHDT and CDR2 is YYEEEE in the germline V gene. After removal of 2 bases from V and 7 bases from J, the junction contained 14 bases not matched to a gene. The CDR3 sequence is CASSFRSGSSPGEQYV. The CDR3 DNA follows: TGTGCCAGCAGCTTCAGGAGCGGGAGCTCTCCGGGGGAGCAGTACGTC.

V usage is TRBV14 and J usage is TRBJ1-4, with D uncertain. Germline V gene data show CDR1 as SGHDN and CDR2 as FVKESK. V was shortened by 4 bases and J by 3 bases, with 12 bases between the two germline ends. The CDR3 sequence is 15 residues long. CDR3 sequence (DNA): TGTGCCAGCAGCCTCCGGGGTGGGGCTAATGAAAAACTGTTTTTT. Translating gives CASSLRGGANEKLFF.

The sample holds a few counts of this clone. The chain links TRBV7-9 to TRBJ2-3, with TRBD2 matching 8 bases. V was pared by 0 bases and J by 0 bases, with 5 bases of the junction left unmatched. Germline V gives CDR1 SEHNR, CDR2 FQNEAQ (reference sequence). The length of the CDR3 is 17 residues. CDR3 sequence: CASSLAGTRASTDTQYF. CDR3 bases: TGTGCCAGCAGCTTAGCTGGGACTAGGGCTAGCACAGATACGCAGTATTTT.